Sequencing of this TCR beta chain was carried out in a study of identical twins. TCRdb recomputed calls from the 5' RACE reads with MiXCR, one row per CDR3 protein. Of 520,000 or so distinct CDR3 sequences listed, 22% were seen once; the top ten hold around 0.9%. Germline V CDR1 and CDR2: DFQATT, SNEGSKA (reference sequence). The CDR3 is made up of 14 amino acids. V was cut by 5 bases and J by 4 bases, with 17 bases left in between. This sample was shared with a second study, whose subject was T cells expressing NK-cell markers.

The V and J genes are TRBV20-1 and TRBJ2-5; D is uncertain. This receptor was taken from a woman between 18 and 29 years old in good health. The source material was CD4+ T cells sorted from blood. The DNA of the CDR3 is TGCAGTGCTGACCGCCGTACCGGTGCAGAGACCCAGTACTTC. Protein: CSADRRTGAETQYF.